These 5 T cell receptor beta chains share one sample of origin, sequenced in a study of shared clonotypes between healthy human individuals. Produced via immunoSEQ multiplex PCR; TCRdb's table is partial and in-frame only. The repertoire holds roughly 500,000 clones, with 90% to 97% as singletons. Sequencing used naive CD4+ T cells sorted from blood. The subset: CD45RA+ positively selected. Receptors were obtained from a woman aged 30 to 39 in good health.

This CDR3 is CASSPMGYTGELFF. Written as DNA, the CDR3 is TGTGCCAGCTCACCTATGGGGTACACCGGGGAGCTGTTTTTT. This sequence joins TRBV18 and TRBJ2-2; D is ambiguous. V was pared by 3 bases and J by 3 bases, with 8 bases between. CDR1 KGHSH and CDR2 LQKENI come from the germline V gene. The CDR3 has 14 residues.

The chain is built from TRBV25-1 and TRBJ2-1, with D perhaps matching TRBD2 (7 bases). Trimming removed 2 bases from V and 6 bases from J, with 17 bases in between. Looked up from germline, CDR1 is MGHDK and CDR2 is SYGVNS. This CDR3 has 16 residues. CDR3 sequence reads: CASSEGGGRVGNEQFF. The CDR3 DNA reads TGTGCCAGCAGTGAAGGGGGCGGGAGAGTAGGCAATGAGCAGTTCTTC.

The chain links TRBV19 to TRBJ2-1; D call uncertain. The length of the CDR3 is 13 residues. Looked up from germline, CDR1 is LNHDA and CDR2 is SQIVND (reference sequence). V shed 1 base and J shed 7 bases, with 8 bases lying between them. The CDR3 sequence is CASSIAFGNEQFF. The CDR3 bases are TGTGCCAGTAGTATAGCTTTCGGAAATGAGCAGTTCTTC.

The rearrangement joins TRBV28 to TRBJ2-7; D not resolved. V lost 1 base and J lost 5, with 3 bases in between. The CDR3 contains 11 residues. Germline V CDR1 and CDR2: MDHEN, SYDVKM. CDR3 DNA: TGTGCCAGCAGTTTATTTAACGAGCAGTACTTC. This sequence encodes CASSLFNEQYF.

The gene calls are TRBV28 and TRBJ2-7, with D possibly being TRBD1 or TRBD2 (6 bases each). Trimming removed 8 bases at V and 2 bases at J, with 13 bases between. The CDR3 is made up of 13 amino acids. Germline CDR1 is MDHEN and CDR2 is SYDVKM. The CDR3 reads CASGGGTPYEQYF. The DNA of the CDR3 is TGTGCCAGCGGGGGCGGGACCCCCTACGAGCAGTACTTC.